The 32 T cell receptor beta chains given below trace back to one sample, sequenced in a study of control samples from healthy donors and cancer patients. The repertoire was sequenced with immunoSEQ multiplex PCR; TCRdb's copy has only in-frame clones and lacks some. The table includes under 200,000 clones, approximately 94% detected once. Sequenced: PBMCs. The receptor set was obtained from a man between 60 and 70 years old with colorectal cancer.

V and J are TRBV5-1 and TRBJ1-2; D unresolved. This CDR3 is built from 13 residues. The germline CDR1 and CDR2 sequences are SGHRS and YFSETQ. V lost 5 bases, J lost 1 base, and 9 bases lay in between. The CDR3 reads CASRAGFNYGYTF. The CDR3 DNA reads TGCGCCAGCAGAGCGGGATTTAACTATGGCTACACCTTC.

The chain carries TRBV11-2 and TRBJ1-3, with D possibly TRBD1 on 5 matching bases. Germline V gene sequence: CDR1 SGHAT, CDR2 FQNNGV. The CDR3 contains 12 residues. V was pared by 5 bases and J by 8 bases, with 10 bases between. CDR3 in DNA: TGTGCCAGCAGCGAGCAGGGTGACACCATATATTTT. This translates into CASSEQGDTIYF.

This clone was observed a single time. This specimen includes other DNA sequences encoding the same CDR3. The rearrangement uses TRBV24-1 and TRBJ2-3; TRBD2 matches at 14 bases. Germline-derived CDR1 and CDR2 are KGHDR and SFDVKD. This CDR3 is 20 amino acids long. The ends lost 0 bases at V and 5 bases at J; junction bases unmatched: 12. The CDR3 DNA reads as TGTGCCACCAGTGATTTGCTGGGGGGGACTAGCGGGGGTCGTGTAGATACGCAGTATTTT. Its protein product is CATSDLLGGTSGGRVDTQYF.

This chain joins TRBV6-5 and TRBJ2-2, with D possibly being TRBD1 or TRBD2 (5 bases each). Trimming pared 6 bases from V and 1 base from J, leaving 9 bases between. This CDR3 has 14 amino acids. CDR1 and CDR2 from the germline V gene are MNHEY and SVGAGI. For the CDR3, the DNA is TGTGCCAGCAGAGGGACGGGGAACACCGGGGAGCTGTTTTTT. Amino acid sequence: CASRGTGNTGELFF.

The rearrangement uses TRBV6-2 or TRBV6-3 and TRBJ1-3; D remains unclear. Germline V gene lookup returns CDR1 MNHEY and CDR2 SVGEGT. V lost 6 bases and J lost 0, with 9 bases in between. The CDR3 consists of 14 residues. CDR3: CASSPGHSGNTIYF. The DNA of the CDR3 is TGTGCCAGCAGCCCAGGCCACTCTGGAAACACCATATATTTT.

V is TRBV7-9 and J is TRBJ2-7, with TRBD1 identical over 8 bases. The V gene's germline CDR1 is SEHNR and CDR2 FQNEAQ (reference sequence). The CDR3 is 15 amino acids. Trimming took 4 bases from V and 2 from J; bases not matched to a gene: 7. The DNA for the CDR3 is TGTGCCAGCAGCTCCTCGGACAGGGCTACCTACGAGCAGTACTTC. This encodes CASSSSDRATYEQYF.

The chain couples TRBV25-1 to TRBJ2-1, with D possibly being TRBD1 (6 bases). Trimming removed 5 bases from V and 8 bases from J, with 16 bases in between. The CDR3 runs to 14 residues. CDR1 and CDR2 (germline): MGHDK, SYGVNS. CDR3 DNA sequence: TGTGCCAGCAGTTCCCTAGGGGGTATTTATGAGCAGTTCTTC. This translates into CASSSLGGIYEQFF.

The gene calls are TRBV6-2 or TRBV6-3 and TRBJ1-1; D is ambiguous. Trimming pared 5 bases from V and 3 bases from J, leaving 10 bases between. CDR1 is MNHEY, CDR2 SVGEGT, per germline. The CDR3 contains 13 residues. DNA of the CDR3: TGTGCCAGCAGTACCCCCGGGGACACTGAAGCTTTCTTT. This encodes CASSTPGDTEAFF.

The V gene is TRBV28, the J gene TRBJ2-3; 16 nucleotides match TRBD2. This CDR3 comprises 18 residues. The J segment lost 6 bases and the V segment lost 6 bases, leaving 12 bases of the junction unmatched. CDR1 and CDR2 (germline): MDHEN, SYDVKM. The CDR3 loop reads CASSPSGLAGGRGDTQYF. The CDR3 DNA reads as TGTGCCAGCAGCCCCTCGGGACTAGCGGGGGGGCGAGGTGATACGCAGTATTTT.

The chain couples TRBV4-1 to TRBJ2-5; D gene ambiguous. Per germline, CDR1 MGHRA and CDR2 YSYEKL. V was pared by 0 bases and J by 2 bases, with 10 bases between. This CDR3 is 15 amino acids long. The CDR3 coding sequence is TGCGCCAGCAGCCAAGATCCAGCGAGGCAAGAGACCCAGTACTTC. The encoded protein is CASSQDPARQETQYF.

This clone was seen only once. The CDR3 nucleotides read TGTGCCAGCGGACCAAGGAGGGTTCAAATTGCCTACACCTTC. This sequence encodes CASGPRRVQIAYTF. V and J are TRBV2 and TRBJ1-2; no reliable D call. Germline values: CDR1 SNHLY, CDR2 FYNNEI. V dropped 8 bases and J dropped 10 bases, with 23 bases sitting between them. CDR3 length equals 14 residues.

The chain joins TRBV5-6 to TRBJ2-3; D is unresolved. The CDR3 has 15 amino acids. The germline V and J ends were trimmed by 4 bases and 1 base, with 13 bases remaining between them. Germline V CDR1 and CDR2: SGHDT, YYEEEE. The CDR3 is CASSPSRAGTDTQYF. DNA for the CDR3: TGTGCCAGCAGCCCCTCCCGGGCTGGCACAGATACGCAGTATTTT.

This clone was found once. Different DNA sequences within this sample yield the same CDR3. The rearrangement joins TRBV9 to TRBJ1-1; the D is unclear. Germline loops: CDR1 SGDLS, CDR2 YYNGEE. V lost 0 bases to trimming and J lost 0 bases, with 3 bases between them. The CDR3 runs to 13 residues. In DNA, the CDR3 is TGTGCCAGCAGCGTAGACATGAACACTGAAGCTTTCTTT. Protein sequence: CASSVDMNTEAFF.

The chain couples TRBV11-2 to TRBJ2-2, with TRBD2 matching 7 bases. Germline CDR1 SGHAT, CDR2 FQNNGV. V gave up 5 bases and J gave up 6 bases; unmatched junction bases: 15. The CDR3 contains 17 residues. This chain's CDR3 is CASSPLGGVGRPGELFF. CDR3 sequence (DNA): TGTGCCAGCAGCCCCCTTGGGGGGGTTGGGAGGCCCGGGGAGCTGTTTTTT.

This chain connects TRBV9 to TRBJ2-2; D gene uncertain. Looked up from germline, CDR1 is SGDLS and CDR2 is YYNGEE. V lost 0 bases and J 1 base, leaving 4 bases between the germline ends. This CDR3 region has 14 residues. The CDR3 reads CASSVAWNTGELFF. CDR3 DNA sequence: TGTGCCAGCAGCGTAGCCTGGAACACCGGGGAGCTGTTTTTT.

The chain combines TRBV9 with TRBJ1-3, with unresolved D. Germline CDR1 and CDR2: SGDLS and YYNGEE. The CDR3 is 15 residues long. With 3 bases removed from V and 3 bases from J, the gap between germline ends came to 13 bases. The DNA of the CDR3 is TGTGCCAGCAGCGACGTATTGTACGGTGGAAACACCATATATTTT. It translates to CASSDVLYGGNTIYF.

The gene calls are TRBV19 and TRBJ1-2; TRBD1 matches at 10 bases. The length of the CDR3 is 16 residues. The trim removed 0 bases at V and 5 bases at J, leaving 6 bases unmatched. Germline V lookup: CDR1 LNHDA, CDR2 SQIVND (reference sequence). This CDR3 is CASSIDGSGQGYGYTF. Written as DNA, the CDR3 is TGTGCCAGTAGTATAGATGGCTCGGGACAGGGGTATGGCTACACCTTC. The variable domain in full, completed from reference TRBV19 and TRBJ1-2, reads DGGITQSPKYLFRKEGQNVTLSCEQNLNHDAMYWYRQDPGQGLRLIYYSQIVNDFQKGDIAEGYSVSREKKESFPLTVTSAQKNPTAFYLCASSIDGSGQGYGYTFGSGTRLTVV.

J is TRBJ2-5 and V is TRBV10-3, with 8 bases fitting TRBD2. The junction had 1 base not matched to a gene; V was cut back by 3 bases and J by 4 bases. The CDR3 is made up of 13 amino acids. Germline-derived CDR1 and CDR2 are ENHRY and SYGVKD. Written as DNA, the CDR3 is TGTGCCATCAGTGAACGGGGGGGAGAGACCCAGTACTTC. Encoded protein: CAISERGGETQYF.

The rearrangement uses TRBV19 and TRBJ1-1; the D is unclear. CDR3 size: 14 residues. Germline loops: CDR1 LNHDA, CDR2 SQIVND (reference sequence). V shed 7 bases and J shed 0 bases, with 12 bases lying between them. DNA for the CDR3: TGTGCCAGTAAGGTCAGTCCCATGAACACTGAAGCTTTCTTT. It translates to CASKVSPMNTEAFF.

The chain is built from TRBV27 and TRBJ1-2; 8 nucleotides match TRBD1. V lost 5 bases to trimming and J lost 1 base; unmatched junction nucleotides: 6. CDR1 is MNHEY and CDR2 is SMNVEV in the germline V gene (reference sequence). CDR3 length: 15 amino acids. The CDR3 here is CASSPGTGVNYGYTF. The CDR3 region has the DNA TGTGCCAGCAGTCCCGGGACAGGTGTTAACTATGGCTACACCTTC.

The chain joins TRBV23-1 to TRBJ1-6; D remains unclear. TRBV23-1 is designated an ORF whose function remains uncertain. V gave up 2 bases and J gave up 7 bases, with 15 bases separating them. CDR3 length: 16 amino acids. The CDR3, as DNA: TGCGCCAGCAGTCAAGGGGAGGGTATATGCAATTCACCCCTCCACTTT. This translates into CASSQGEGICNSPLHF.

Of note for this clone: Mismatch with germline at one junction end may stem from a read error. The chain is built from TRBV7-9 and TRBJ2-7; 7 positions agree with TRBD1. CDR3 size: 14 residues. Germline CDR1 is SEHNR and CDR2 is FQNEAQ (reference sequence). Here the CDR3 reads CASGQDQPAGLWDF. The CDR3 DNA follows: TGTGCCAGCGGACAGGATCAACCTGCCGGGCTGTGGGACTTC.

This rearrangement joins TRBV4-3 to TRBJ2-7; possibly TRBD2 for D (6 bases). CDR3 length: 16 residues. CDR1 is LGHNA and CDR2 is YSLEER in the germline V gene. Trimming shortened V by 1 base and J by 2 bases, and 15 bases separated the two germline ends. The CDR3 region has the DNA TGCGCCAGCAGCCAAGGAGCCGGGACTGGCACCTACGAGCAGTACTTC. This gives the protein CASSQGAGTGTYEQYF.

This clone appeared a single time. The chain carries TRBV7-2 and TRBJ2-2; no reliable D call. V gave up 2 bases and J gave up 7 bases, with 8 bases separating them. CDR3 size: 13 residues. Germline-derived CDR1 and CDR2 are SGHTA and FQGNSA. This chain's CDR3 is CASSLNSLGELFF. The CDR3 DNA reads TGTGCCAGCAGCTTAAATTCGCTCGGGGAGCTGTTTTTT. Using reference TRBV7-2 and TRBJ2-2 for the parts outside the CDR3, the full variable domain is GAGVSQSPSNKVTEKGKDVELRCDPISGHTALYWYRQSLGQGLEFLIYFQGNSAPDKSGLPSDRFSAERTGGSVSTLTIQRTQQEDSAVYLCASSLNSLGELFFGEGSRLTVL.

The chain uses TRBV6-5 and TRBJ2-3; D perhaps matches TRBD1 (5 bases). The CDR3 is 14 amino acids. The V and J ends lost 5 bases and 2 bases respectively, with 11 bases between them. The germline CDR1 and CDR2 sequences are MNHEY and SVGAGI. CDR3 residues: CASSISGFTDTQYF. Written as DNA, the CDR3 is TGTGCCAGCAGTATCTCAGGGTTCACAGATACGCAGTATTTT.

This chain joins TRBV4-2 and TRBJ1-4, with 9 bases aligning to TRBD1. Germline CDR1 reads LGHNA; CDR2 reads YNFKEQ. The CDR3 length is 15 residues. V lost 1 base to trimming and J lost 8 bases; unmatched junction nucleotides: 5. CDR3 loop: CASSQGTGGEEKLFF. The CDR3, as DNA: TGTGCCAGCAGCCAAGGAACAGGGGGCGAAGAAAAACTGTTTTTT.

CDR3 protein: CASSFRPGQDPNEQFF. CDR3 bases: TGTGCCAGCAGCTTTCGTCCGGGACAGGATCCTAATGAGCAGTTCTTC. V is TRBV7-2 and J is TRBJ2-1, with 8 bases that match TRBD1. CDR3 length equals 16 residues. Trimming at V came to 3 bases and at J to 7 bases, leaving 11 bases not matched to a gene. Germline V gene sequence: CDR1 SGHTA, CDR2 FQGNSA.

The rearrangement joins TRBV7-2 to TRBJ1-2; perhaps TRBD1 as D (6 bases). This CDR3 spans 16 amino acids. V was cut by 4 bases and J by 4 bases, with 19 bases left in between. CDR1 and CDR2 (germline): SGHTA, FQGNSA. CDR3: CASSSRAGEKTYGYTF. Here the CDR3 DNA reads TGTGCCAGCAGCTCCCGGGCAGGGGAAAAGACCTATGGCTACACCTTC.

J is TRBJ2-1 and V is TRBV24-1; TRBD1 or TRBD2 may be the D gene (6 bases each). V was shortened by 10 bases and J by 6 bases, with 18 bases between the two germline ends. This CDR3 is 14 amino acids long. Germline V gives CDR1 KGHDR, CDR2 SFDVKD. The CDR3 region has the DNA TGTGCCACGGAGTGGGGGGCTGGTGGCAATGAGCAGTTCTTC. It encodes CATEWGAGGNEQFF.

CDR3 DNA sequence: TGTGCCAGCAGGAAGGTCGGCAATCAGCCCCAGCATTTT. Translated: CASRKVGNQPQHF. This chain links TRBV2 with TRBJ1-5; no clear D. This CDR3 contains 13 residues. CDR1 and CDR2 (germline): SNHLY, FYNNEI. Trimming pared 6 bases from V and 2 bases from J, leaving 8 bases between.

The chain couples TRBV5-8 to TRBJ1-5, with TRBD1 identical over 9 bases. Germline loops: CDR1 SGHTS, CDR2 YDEGEE. The CDR3 spans 14 residues. V trimming: 5 bases; J trimming: 6 bases; junction bases outside the gene matches: 6. In nucleotides, the CDR3 is TGTGCCAGCAGGGGACAGGGTGGTCGTCAGCCCCAGCATTTT. It codes for CASRGQGGRQPQHF. The full variable domain, its missing parts supplied by reference TRBV5-8 and TRBJ1-5, is EAGVTQSPTHLIKTRGQQATLRCSPISGHTSVYWYQQALGLGLQFLLWYDEGEERNRGNFPPRFSGRQFPNYSSELNVNALELEDSALYLCASRGQGGRQPQHFGDGTRLSIL.

This CDR3 is CASSLETGGHNEQFF. The CDR3 DNA sequence: TGTGCCAGCAGCTTAGAAACGGGGGGGCACAATGAGCAGTTCTTC. This rearrangement joins TRBV11-2 to TRBJ2-1, with TRBD2 matching over 8 bases. Germline CDR1 is SGHAT and CDR2 is FQNNGV. This CDR3 is built from 15 residues. V lost 0 bases to trimming and J lost 5 bases; unmatched junction nucleotides: 3. The variable domain in full, with the rest retrieved from reference TRBV11-2 and TRBJ2-1, is EAGVAQSPRYKIIEKRQSVAFWCNPISGHATLYWYQQILGQGPKLLIQFQNNGVVDDSQLPKDRFSAERLKGVDSTLKIQPAKLEDSAVYLCASSLETGGHNEQFFGPGTRLTVL.